The 18 T cell receptor beta chains presented below share a single source sample, sequenced in a study of blood T cell repertoires in COVID-19. Profiling relied on immunoSEQ multiplex PCR, and the TCRdb table lists in-frame clones only, not all of them. Of some 150,000 clones in the sample, roughly nine tenths were seen once. The sample was peripheral blood. Every receptor here comes from an older man with acute or convalescent COVID-19.

The rearrangement joins TRBV24-1 to TRBJ1-2; D possibly corresponds to TRBD1 (5 bases). The CDR3 is made up of 15 amino acids. Germline lookup yields CDR1 KGHDR and CDR2 SFDVKD. The V end lost 3 bases, the J end lost 6 bases, and 16 bases lay between the germline ends. The CDR3 DNA sequence: TGTGCCACCAGTGATCACCGCGGGACTGATAATGGCTACACCTTC. Translating it yields CATSDHRGTDNGYTF.

This clone was seen a single time. This chain joins TRBV28 and TRBJ1-5; TRBD1 might be the D (6 bases). The germline V and J ends were trimmed by 5 bases and 7 bases, with 18 bases remaining between them. Germline CDR1 MDHEN, CDR2 SYDVKM. The CDR3 is 15 amino acids. CDR3 loop: CASSQGPHPTQPQHF. The CDR3, as DNA: TGTGCCAGCAGTCAGGGGCCTCACCCCACCCAGCCCCAGCATTTT.

The chain employs TRBV18 and TRBJ1-1; TRBD1 is a possible D gene (5 bases). V lost 0 bases and J lost 5, with 13 bases in between. Germline V gene lookup returns CDR1 KGHSH and CDR2 LQKENI. The CDR3 extends over 15 amino acids. This CDR3 is CASSPPEGGETEAFF. The CDR3, as DNA: TGTGCCAGCTCACCACCTGAGGGAGGGGAAACTGAAGCTTTCTTT.

The chain has TRBV6-6 and TRBJ1-2, with TRBD1 matching 9 bases. This CDR3 contains 15 residues. With V trimmed by 5 bases and J by 6 bases, 10 bases remained unmatched. Germline V lookup: CDR1 MNHNY, CDR2 SVGAGI (reference sequence). The CDR3 DNA is TGTGCCAGCAGTCCTGGGTCGGGGACAGGGAATGGCTACACCTTC. Amino acid sequence: CASSPGSGTGNGYTF.

This rearrangement joins TRBV5-1 to TRBJ1-5; perhaps TRBD1 as D (6 bases). Trimming took 3 bases from V and 3 from J, leaving 10 bases between them. Germline values: CDR1 SGHRS, CDR2 YFSETQ. There are 14 residues in the CDR3. CDR3 amino acids: CASSSGQYNQPQHF. CDR3 bases: TGCGCCAGCAGCTCAGGACAGTACAATCAGCCCCAGCATTTT.

This clone appeared a single time. The chain recombines TRBV30 with TRBJ2-3; TRBD2 matches 7 bases. J was trimmed by 0 bases and V by 7 bases; bases with no gene match: 10. CDR3 length: 15 residues. Germline V gene sequence: CDR1 GTSNPN, CDR2 SVGIG (reference sequence). CDR3 in amino acids: CASVRTSASTDTQYF. The CDR3 DNA reads TGTGCCTCCGTCCGAACTAGCGCTAGCACAGATACGCAGTATTTT. The full variable domain, rest sourced from reference TRBV30 and TRBJ2-3, is SQTIHQWPATLVQPVGSPLSLECTVEGTSNPNLYWYRQAAGRGLQLLFYSVGIGQISSEVPQNLSASRPQDRQFILSSKKLLLSDSGFYLCASVRTSASTDTQYFGPGTRLTVL.

This chain uses TRBV15 with TRBJ2-3; D possibly corresponds to TRBD2 (5 bases). The germline V gene encodes CDR1 LNHNV and CDR2 YYDKDF (reference sequence). The V end lost 3 bases, the J end lost 1 base, and 11 bases lay between the germline ends. CDR3 length: 15 residues. The CDR3 DNA reads as TGTGCCACCAGCAGGAGGGATCTCGGCACAGATACGCAGTATTTT. Protein sequence: CATSRRDLGTDTQYF.

V gene TRBV15 combines with J gene TRBJ2-5; maybe TRBD2 (7 bases). CDR3 size: 17 residues. Germline V gene lookup returns CDR1 LNHNV and CDR2 YYDKDF (reference sequence). V was trimmed by 3 bases and J by 2 bases, leaving 19 bases between them. CDR3 DNA: TGTGCCACCAGCAGCAGGCGGCGGGGGCTCTCTCAAGAGACCCAGTACTTC. Its translation is CATSSRRRGLSQETQYF.

In nucleotides, the CDR3 is TGTGCCAGCAGCTTGGTTGCGGGGGGAACCGGGGAGCTGTTTTTT. Its protein product is CASSLVAGGTGELFF. The chain uses TRBV5-6 and TRBJ2-2; TRBD2 matches at 8 bases. Trimming cost V 0 bases and J 5 bases; bases outside gene matches: 3. Per the germline V gene, CDR1 is SGHDT and CDR2 is YYEEEE. This CDR3 has 15 amino acids.

The chain has TRBV2 and TRBJ2-3; D might be TRBD1 (5 bases). Trimming left V 5 bases short and J 2 bases short, with 17 bases between. Germline CDR1 is SNHLY and CDR2 is FYNNEI. CDR3 length: 16 amino acids. CDR3 region: CASSRQTSDPTDTQYF. In nucleotides, the CDR3 is TGTGCCAGCAGTCGACAGACCTCGGACCCCACAGATACGCAGTATTTT.

On this clone itself: The same CDR3 arises from other DNA sequences in this sample as well. The chain is built from TRBV5-1 and TRBJ1-1, with 11 bases matching TRBD1. V trimming: 0 bases; J trimming: 5 bases; junction bases outside the gene matches: 3. CDR1 SGHRS and CDR2 YFSETQ come from the germline V gene. The CDR3 extends over 15 amino acids. This CDR3 reads CASSLAGTGGTEAFF. The CDR3 bases are TGCGCCAGCAGCTTGGCCGGGACAGGGGGGACTGAAGCTTTCTTT.

V and J are TRBV7-3 and TRBJ1-4; maybe TRBD1 (6 bases). The CDR3 spans 15 residues. V lost 4 bases and J 6 bases, leaving 15 bases between the germline ends. Per germline, CDR1 SGHTA and CDR2 FQGTGA. The CDR3 DNA sequence: TGTGCCAGCAGCTCCCAGGGGAGTACCCATGAAAAACTGTTTTTT. Residues: CASSSQGSTHEKLFF.

The J gene is TRBJ2-1, the V gene TRBV5-6; 16 positions match TRBD2. The CDR3 contains 15 residues. Germline assignment: CDR1 SGHDT and CDR2 YYEEEE. After removal of 4 bases from V and 15 bases from J, the junction contained 10 bases not matched to a gene. CDR3 protein: CASSGSGTSGRAGFF. In DNA, the CDR3 is TGTGCCAGCAGCGGCTCCGGGACTAGCGGGAGGGCCGGGTTCTTC.

The V and J genes are TRBV6-2 or TRBV6-3 and TRBJ1-2; no clear D. Between the trimmed V and J ends, which lost 4 bases and 8 bases, there was a span of 17 bases. The CDR3 spans 14 residues. Germline CDR1 MNHEY, CDR2 SVGEGT. The CDR3 region has the DNA TGTGCCAGCAGTTCCTCGACGGGAAGTGGAGGCTACACCTTC. This gives the protein CASSSSTGSGGYTF.

The CDR3 is CASSFRGAPYREQYF. The CDR3 DNA sequence: TGTGCCAGCAGCTTCCGGGGGGCCCCGTATCGCGAGCAGTACTTC. The chain carries TRBV7-3 and TRBJ2-7; weak D call: TRBD2 (7 bases). Germline V gives CDR1 SGHTA, CDR2 FQGTGA. This CDR3 spans 15 amino acids. V lost 3 bases and J 6 bases, leaving 18 bases between the germline ends.

The V and J genes are TRBV7-2 and TRBJ2-7, with a weak D call TRBD1 (6 bases). The CDR3 contains 16 residues. V shed 0 bases and J shed 2 bases, with 14 bases lying between them. CDR1 is SGHTA, CDR2 FQGNSA, per germline. In nucleotides, the CDR3 is TGTGCCAGCAGCTTAGCACAACTCAGGGGTACCTACGAGCAGTACTTC. It specifies CASSLAQLRGTYEQYF.

The CDR3 sequence: CAISDSASGGSTDTQYF. In DNA, the CDR3 is TGTGCCATCAGTGACTCTGCTAGCGGGGGATCTACAGATACGCAGTATTTT. The chain recombines TRBV10-3 with TRBJ2-3, with 10 bases fitting TRBD2. The CDR3 covers 17 residues. V gave up 3 bases and J gave up 3 bases; unmatched junction bases: 9. Germline V lookup: CDR1 ENHRY, CDR2 SYGVKD.

The V and J genes are TRBV18 and TRBJ2-7; 9 bases match TRBD1. V gave up 6 bases and J gave up 4 bases; unmatched junction bases: 10. Germline lookup yields CDR1 KGHSH and CDR2 LQKENI. CDR3 length equals 15 residues. CDR3: CASSPTGQGGYEQYF. Here the CDR3 DNA reads TGTGCCAGCTCCCCGACGGGACAGGGCGGATACGAGCAGTACTTC.